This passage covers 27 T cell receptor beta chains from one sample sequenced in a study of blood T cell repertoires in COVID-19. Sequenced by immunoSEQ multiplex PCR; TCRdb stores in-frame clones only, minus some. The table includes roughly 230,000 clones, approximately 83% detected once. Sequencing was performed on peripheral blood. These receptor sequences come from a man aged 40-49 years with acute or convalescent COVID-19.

The CDR3 region has the DNA TGTGCCAGCAGCCCAGTGACAGGGAACAATGAGCAGTTCTTC. Translating it yields CASSPVTGNNEQFF. The rearrangement links TRBV11-2 to TRBJ2-1; 7 bases align to TRBD1. From germline, CDR1 is SGHAT and CDR2 FQNNGV. The CDR3 totals 14 residues. The J segment lost 5 bases and the V segment lost 5 bases, leaving 6 bases of the junction unmatched.

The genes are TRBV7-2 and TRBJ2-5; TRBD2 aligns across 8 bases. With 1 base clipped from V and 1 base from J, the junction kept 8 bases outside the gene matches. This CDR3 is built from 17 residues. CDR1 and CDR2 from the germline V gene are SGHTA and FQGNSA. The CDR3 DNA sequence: TGTGCCAGCAGCTTAGGGGCCGGGAGGGCCCCCCAAGAGACCCAGTACTTC. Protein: CASSLGAGRAPQETQYF. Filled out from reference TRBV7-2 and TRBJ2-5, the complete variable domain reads GAGVSQSPSNKVTEKGKDVELRCDPISGHTALYWYRQSLGQGLEFLIYFQGNSAPDKSGLPSDRFSAERTGGSVSTLTIQRTQQEDSAVYLCASSLGAGRAPQETQYFGPGTRLLVL.

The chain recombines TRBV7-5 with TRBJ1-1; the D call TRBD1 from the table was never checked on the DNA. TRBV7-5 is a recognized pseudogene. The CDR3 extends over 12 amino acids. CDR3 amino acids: CVRRQGRTEAFF. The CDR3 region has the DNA TGTGTCAGGAGACAGGGTCGCACTGAAGCTTTCTTT.

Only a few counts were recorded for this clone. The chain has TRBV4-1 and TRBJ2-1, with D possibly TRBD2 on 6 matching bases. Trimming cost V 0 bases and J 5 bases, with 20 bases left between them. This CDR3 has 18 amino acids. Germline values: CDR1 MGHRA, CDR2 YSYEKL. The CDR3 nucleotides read TGCGCCAGCAGCCAAGATAGTGTCGGGAGAGGGGTGGACAATGAGCAGTTCTTC. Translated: CASSQDSVGRGVDNEQFF.

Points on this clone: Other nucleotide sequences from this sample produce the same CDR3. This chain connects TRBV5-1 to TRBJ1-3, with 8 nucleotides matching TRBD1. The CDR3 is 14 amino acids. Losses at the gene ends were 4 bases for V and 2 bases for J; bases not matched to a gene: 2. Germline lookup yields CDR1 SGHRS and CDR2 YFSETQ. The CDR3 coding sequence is TGCGCCAGCAGCCTACAGGGGGCTGGAAACACCATATATTTT. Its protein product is CASSLQGAGNTIYF.

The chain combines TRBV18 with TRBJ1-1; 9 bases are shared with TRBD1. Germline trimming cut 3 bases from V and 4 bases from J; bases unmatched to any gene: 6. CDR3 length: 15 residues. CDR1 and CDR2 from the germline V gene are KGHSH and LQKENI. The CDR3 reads CASSPPTGGSTEAFF. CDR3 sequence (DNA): TGTGCCAGCTCACCCCCGACAGGGGGAAGCACTGAAGCTTTCTTT.

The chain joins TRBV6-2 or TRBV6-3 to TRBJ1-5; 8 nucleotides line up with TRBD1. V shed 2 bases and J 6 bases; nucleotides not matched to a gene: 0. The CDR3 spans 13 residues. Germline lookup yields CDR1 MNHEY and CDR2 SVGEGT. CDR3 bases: TGTGCCAGCAGTTACGACAGGGGTCAGCCCCAGCATTTT. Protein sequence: CASSYDRGQPQHF.

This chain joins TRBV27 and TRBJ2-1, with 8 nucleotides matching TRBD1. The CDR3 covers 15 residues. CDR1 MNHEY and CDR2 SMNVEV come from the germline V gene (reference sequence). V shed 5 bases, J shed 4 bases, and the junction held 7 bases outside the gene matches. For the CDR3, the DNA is TGTGCCAGCAGTCCTCGGACAGGGCTTTACAATGAGCAGTTCTTC. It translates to CASSPRTGLYNEQFF.

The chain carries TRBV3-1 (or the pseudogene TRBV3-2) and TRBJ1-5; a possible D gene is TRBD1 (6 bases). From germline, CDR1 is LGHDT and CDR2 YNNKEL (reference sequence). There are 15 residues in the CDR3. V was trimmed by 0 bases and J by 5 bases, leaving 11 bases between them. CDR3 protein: CASSQDGAGDQPQHF. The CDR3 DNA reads TGTGCCAGCAGCCAAGATGGGGCAGGGGATCAGCCCCAGCATTTT.

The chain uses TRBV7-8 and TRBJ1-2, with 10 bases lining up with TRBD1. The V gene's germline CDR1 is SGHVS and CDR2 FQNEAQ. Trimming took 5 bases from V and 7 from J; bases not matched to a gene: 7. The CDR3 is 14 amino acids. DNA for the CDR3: TGTGCCAGCAGCCAGCGGGACAGGGGTGCTGGCTACACCTTC. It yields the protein CASSQRDRGAGYTF.

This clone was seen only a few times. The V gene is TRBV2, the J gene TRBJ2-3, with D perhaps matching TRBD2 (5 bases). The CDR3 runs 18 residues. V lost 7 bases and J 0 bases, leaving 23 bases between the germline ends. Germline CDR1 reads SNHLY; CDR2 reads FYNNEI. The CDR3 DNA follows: TGTGCCAGCAAGTTCGGCGGGTCAGCGGTCCTTAGCACAGATACGCAGTATTTT. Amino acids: CASKFGGSAVLSTDTQYF.

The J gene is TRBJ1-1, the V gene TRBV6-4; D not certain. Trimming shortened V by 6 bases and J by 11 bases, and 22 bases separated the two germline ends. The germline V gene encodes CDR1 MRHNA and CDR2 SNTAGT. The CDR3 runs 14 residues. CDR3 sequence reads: CASRIKPSGPQAFF. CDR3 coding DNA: TGTGCCAGCAGAATAAAGCCGTCAGGCCCTCAGGCTTTCTTT.

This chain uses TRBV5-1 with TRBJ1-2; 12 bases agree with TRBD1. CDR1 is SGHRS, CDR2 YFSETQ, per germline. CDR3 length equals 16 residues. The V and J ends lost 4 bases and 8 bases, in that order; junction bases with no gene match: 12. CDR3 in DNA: TGCGCCAGCAGCCTAAACCCCGGGACAGGGGGCCGGGGCTACACCTTC. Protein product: CASSLNPGTGGRGYTF.

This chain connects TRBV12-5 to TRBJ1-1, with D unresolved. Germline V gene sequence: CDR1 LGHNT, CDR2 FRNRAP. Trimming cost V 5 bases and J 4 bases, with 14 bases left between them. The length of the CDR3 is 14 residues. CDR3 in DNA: TGTGCTAGTGGTAAACGGGGTAATAGCACTGAAGCTTTCTTT. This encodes CASGKRGNSTEAFF. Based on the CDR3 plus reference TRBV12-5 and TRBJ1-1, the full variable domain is DARVTQTPRHKVTEMGQEVTMRCQPILGHNTVFWYRQTMMQGLELLAYFRNRAPLDDSGMPKDRFSAEMPDATLATLKIQPSEPRDSAVYFCASGKRGNSTEAFFGQGTRLTVV.

The CDR3 is CASSEVGTGPSTDTQYF. Here the CDR3 DNA reads TGTGCCAGCAGTGAAGTCGGTACAGGCCCTAGCACAGATACGCAGTATTTT. The chain carries TRBV6-1 and TRBJ2-3, with D possibly TRBD1 on 5 matching bases. This CDR3 is 17 amino acids long. Germline V CDR1 and CDR2: MNHNS, SASEGT. The V end was cut by 1 base, the J end by 0 bases, with 14 bases between.

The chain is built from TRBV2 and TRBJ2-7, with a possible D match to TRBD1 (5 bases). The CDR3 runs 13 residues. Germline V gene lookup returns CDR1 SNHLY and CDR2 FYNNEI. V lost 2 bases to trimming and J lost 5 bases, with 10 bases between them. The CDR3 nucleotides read TGTGCCAGCAGTGAAAACAGGCCCCACGAGCAGTACTTC. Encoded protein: CASSENRPHEQYF. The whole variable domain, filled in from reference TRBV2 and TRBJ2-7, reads EPEVTQTPSHQVTQMGQEVILRCVPISNHLYFYWYRQILGQKVEFLVSFYNNEISEKSEIFDDQFSVERPDGSNFTLKIRSTKLEDSAMYFCASSENRPHEQYFGPGTRLTVT.

DNA of the CDR3: TGTGCCAGCAGCCAAGATCAGGGCTTCAGGGATGAGCAGTTCTTC. Encoded protein: CASSQDQGFRDEQFF. This chain connects TRBV14 to TRBJ2-1; D is perhaps TRBD1 (5 bases). The CDR3 runs to 15 residues. The germline V gene has CDR1 SGHDN and CDR2 FVKESK. The V and J ends lost 0 bases and 8 bases respectively, with 14 bases between them.

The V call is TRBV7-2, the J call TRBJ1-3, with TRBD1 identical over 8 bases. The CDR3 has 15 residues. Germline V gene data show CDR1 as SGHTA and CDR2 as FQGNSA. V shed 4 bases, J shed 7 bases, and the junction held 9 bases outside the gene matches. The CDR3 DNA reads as TGTGCCAGCAGCTCTGACAGGGGCGAAGGTAACACCATATATTTT. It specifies CASSSDRGEGNTIYF.

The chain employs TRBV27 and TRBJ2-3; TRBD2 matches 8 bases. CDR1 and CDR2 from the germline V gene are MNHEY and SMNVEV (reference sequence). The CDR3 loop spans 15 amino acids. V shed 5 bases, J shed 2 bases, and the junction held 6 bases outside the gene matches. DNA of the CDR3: TGTGCCAGCAGTCCACTAGCGGATTTCACAGATACGCAGTATTTT. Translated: CASSPLADFTDTQYF.

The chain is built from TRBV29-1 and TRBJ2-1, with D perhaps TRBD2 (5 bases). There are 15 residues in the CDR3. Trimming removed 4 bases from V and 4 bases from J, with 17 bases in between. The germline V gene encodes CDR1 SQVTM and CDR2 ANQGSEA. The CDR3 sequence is CSVVPRDRSYNEQFF. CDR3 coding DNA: TGCAGCGTTGTCCCCCGGGATCGGTCGTACAATGAGCAGTTCTTC.

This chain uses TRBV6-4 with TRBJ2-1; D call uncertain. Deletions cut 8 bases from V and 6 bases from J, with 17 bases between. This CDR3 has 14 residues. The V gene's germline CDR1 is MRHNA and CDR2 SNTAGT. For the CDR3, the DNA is TGTGCCAGCTCCCCAGAAATATCAAGCAATGAGCAGTTCTTC. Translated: CASSPEISSNEQFF.

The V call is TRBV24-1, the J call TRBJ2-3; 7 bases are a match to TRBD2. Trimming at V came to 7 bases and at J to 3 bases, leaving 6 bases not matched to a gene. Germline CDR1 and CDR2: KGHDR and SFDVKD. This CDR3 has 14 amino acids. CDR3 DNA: TGTGCCACCAGCGGCGGGAGTGTGACAGATACGCAGTATTTT. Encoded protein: CATSGGSVTDTQYF.

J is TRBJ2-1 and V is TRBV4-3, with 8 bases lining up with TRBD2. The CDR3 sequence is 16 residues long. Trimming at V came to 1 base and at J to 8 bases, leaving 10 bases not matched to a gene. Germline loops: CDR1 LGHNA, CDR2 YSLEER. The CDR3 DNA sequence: TGCGCCAGCAGCCAAGCGGCGGGAGGTCCTACCTATGAGCAGTTCTTC. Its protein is CASSQAAGGPTYEQFF.

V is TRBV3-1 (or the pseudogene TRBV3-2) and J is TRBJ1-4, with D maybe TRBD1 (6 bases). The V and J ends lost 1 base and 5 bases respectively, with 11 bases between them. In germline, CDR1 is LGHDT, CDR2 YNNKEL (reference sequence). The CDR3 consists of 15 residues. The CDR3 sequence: CASSQGGQPNEKLFF. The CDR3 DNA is TGTGCCAGCAGCCAAGGTGGACAGCCAAATGAAAAACTGTTTTTT.

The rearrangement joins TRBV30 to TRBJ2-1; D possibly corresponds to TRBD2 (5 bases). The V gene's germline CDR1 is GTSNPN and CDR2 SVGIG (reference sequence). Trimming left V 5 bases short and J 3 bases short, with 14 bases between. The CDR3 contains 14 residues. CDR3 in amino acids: CAWAAGAVYNEQFF. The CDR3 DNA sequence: TGTGCCTGGGCGGCCGGAGCGGTCTACAATGAGCAGTTCTTC.

In DNA, the CDR3 is TGTGCCATCAGTGAACCCACAGGAGGGAGGCGGGACACTGAAGCTTTCTTT. This codes for CAISEPTGGRRDTEAFF. The V gene is TRBV10-3, the J gene TRBJ1-1; D possibly corresponds to TRBD1 (5 bases). Trimming stripped 3 bases from V and 3 bases from J, with 20 bases between. CDR1 and CDR2 (germline): ENHRY, SYGVKD. CDR3 length: 17 residues.

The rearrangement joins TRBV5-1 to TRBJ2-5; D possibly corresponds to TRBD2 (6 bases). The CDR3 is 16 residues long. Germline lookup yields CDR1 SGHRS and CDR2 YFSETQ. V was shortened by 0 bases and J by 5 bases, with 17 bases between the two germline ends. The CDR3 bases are TGCGCCAGCAGCTTGGTCGGGGGAACCACGCGGGAGACCCAGTACTTC. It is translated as CASSLVGGTTRETQYF.